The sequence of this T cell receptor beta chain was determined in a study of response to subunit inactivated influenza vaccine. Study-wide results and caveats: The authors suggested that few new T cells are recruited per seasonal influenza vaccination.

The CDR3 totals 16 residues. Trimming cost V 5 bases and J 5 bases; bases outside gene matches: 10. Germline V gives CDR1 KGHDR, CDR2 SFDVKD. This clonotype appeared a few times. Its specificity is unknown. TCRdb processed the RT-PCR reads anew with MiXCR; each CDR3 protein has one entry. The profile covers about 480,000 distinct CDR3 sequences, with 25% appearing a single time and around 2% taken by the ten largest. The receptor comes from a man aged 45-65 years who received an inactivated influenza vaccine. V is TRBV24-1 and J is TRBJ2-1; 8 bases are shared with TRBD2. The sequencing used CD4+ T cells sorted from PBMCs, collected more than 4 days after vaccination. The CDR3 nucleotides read TGTGCCACCAGTGCTCCTGCGACTAGCGTGGACAATGAGCAGTTCTTC. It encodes CATSAPATSVDNEQFF.